The 4 T cell receptor beta chains below come from one sample, sequenced in a study of shared clonotypes between healthy human individuals. Measured with immunoSEQ multiplex PCR; TCRdb has only the in-frame clones, and not every one. Among some 360,000 clones, about 73% were seen once, and the ten largest hold 10%. Sequencing was done on a sample of memory CD4+ T cells sorted from blood. This sample's subset: CD45RA-negative fraction. The receptors derive from a man aged 30 to 39 in good health.

This clone was counted once. V gene TRBV7-6 combines with J gene TRBJ2-7; 12 bases match TRBD2. This CDR3 comprises 15 residues. V gave up 5 bases and J gave up 2 bases; unmatched junction bases: 4. In germline, CDR1 is SGHVS, CDR2 FNYEAQ. In DNA form, the CDR3 reads TGTGCCAGCAGCCCGACTAGCGGGAGTACCTACGAGCAGTACTTC. Translation: CASSPTSGSTYEQYF.

The V gene is TRBV19, the J gene TRBJ1-1, with D possibly matching TRBD1 (5 bases). Germline CDR1 is LNHDA and CDR2 is SQIVND (reference sequence). The CDR3 runs 12 residues. Deletions cut 7 bases from V and 4 bases from J, with 10 bases between. The CDR3 is CASTGWSTEAFF. CDR3 bases: TGTGCCAGTACAGGGTGGAGCACTGAAGCTTTCTTT.

The V gene is TRBV23-1, the J gene TRBJ2-7; TRBD1 is a possible D gene (5 bases). TRBV23-1 is an ORF for which the function is uncertain. V gave up 1 base and J gave up 5 bases, with 18 bases separating them. The CDR3 spans 16 residues. The CDR3 sequence: CASSQWGARVTHEQYF. CDR3 nucleotides: TGCGCCAGCAGTCAATGGGGCGCCAGGGTTACCCACGAGCAGTACTTC.

The genes are TRBV29-1 and TRBJ2-1, with D unresolved. Germline-derived CDR1 and CDR2 are SQVTM and ANQGSEA. Trimming stripped 7 bases from V and 2 bases from J, with 12 bases between. CDR3 length: 13 residues. The CDR3 region has the DNA TGCAGCGCTTCGCCGCCCCCCTACAATGAGCAGTTCTTC. It is translated as CSASPPPYNEQFF.